This T cell receptor (beta chain) was obtained from a study of blood T cells in healthy people across ages. General study points: Researchers report that TCR beta diversity correlated strongly with naive T cell percentage.

A second PCR of 7 to 11 cycles used a sample-barcoded 5' primer and a J-beta primer mix. TCRdb reprocessed the 5' RACE reads with MiXCR, giving one entry per CDR3 protein. The sample lists 850,000 to 1,300,000 distinct CDR3 sequences; around 43% were seen once. This clonotype has more than one count but fewer than ten. Its antigen is unknown. V lost 0 bases, J lost 9 bases, and 9 bases lay in between. This CDR3 is 12 amino acids long. Germline V CDR1 and CDR2: SQVTM, ANQGSEA. The rearrangement links TRBV29-1 to TRBJ2-1, with D uncertain. The sequencing sample was made of blood. This receptor was identified in a woman aged 60 to 75 in good health. The CDR3 nucleotides read TGCAGCGTTGAAGATGCCTCGGGTGAGCAGTTCTTC. This gives the protein CSVEDASGEQFF.